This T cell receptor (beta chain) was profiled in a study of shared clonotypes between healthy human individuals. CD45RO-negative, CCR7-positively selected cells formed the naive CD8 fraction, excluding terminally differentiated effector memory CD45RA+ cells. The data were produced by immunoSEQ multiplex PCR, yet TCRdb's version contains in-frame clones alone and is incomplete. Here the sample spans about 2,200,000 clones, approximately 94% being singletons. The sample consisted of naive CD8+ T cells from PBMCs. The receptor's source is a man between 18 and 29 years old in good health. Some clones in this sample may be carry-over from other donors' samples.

The CDR3 spells CASSPRTSGGTDTQYF. CDR3 nucleotides: TGTGCCAGCAGCCCGCGGACTAGCGGAGGCACAGATACGCAGTATTTT. The chain uses TRBV7-9 and TRBJ2-3; 10 bases fit TRBD2. With V trimmed by 5 bases and J by 1 base, 6 bases remained unmatched. The CDR3 sequence is 16 residues long. Germline V CDR1 and CDR2: SEHNR, FQNEAQ (reference sequence).